This T cell receptor (beta chain) emerged from a study of human T cells and chemical hapten exposure. Overall study results and limits: Expanded TCRs showed more large CDR3 clusters than pre-sensitization or healthy control sets. A positive correlation with patch test score was shown by PT1 expanded TCR counts.

The library labeled individual cDNA molecules by adding unique molecular identifiers to them. TCRdb reanalysed the RACE reads using MiXCR and keeps one entry per CDR3 protein. The table records roughly 92,000 distinct CDR3 sequences, over 9.5% of them present only once. The time point: patch test 2, 6 weeks after DPC sensitization. Treatment denoted: therapeutic diphenylcyclopropenone sensitization with weekly scalp DPC. The table lists this clonotype with many counts. Its matching antigen is unknown. The V gene end was trimmed by 6 bases and the J gene end by 2 bases; junction bases not matched to a gene: 6. This CDR3 spans 15 amino acids. Germline CDR1 is MNHNY and CDR2 is SVGAGI (reference sequence).

The clonotype originates from a woman aged 40 to 50 with alopecia areata. Some clones in this sample may be carry-over from other donors' samples. The input for sequencing was whole blood, taken in connection with sensitization to the hapten diphenylcyclopropenone (DPC). The J gene is TRBJ2-3, the V gene TRBV6-6, with 9 nucleotides matching TRBD2. The CDR3 region is CASSLSGGHTDTQYF. DNA of the CDR3: TGTGCCAGCAGCCTTAGCGGGGGACACACAGATACGCAGTATTTT.